Below, one TCR beta chain is given with its context. Antigen: not known. The entry originates in a study of cytomegalovirus exposure and HLA in healthy donors. Study observations and caveats: Some TCR beta chains (roughly 150 of them) were listed as cytomegalovirus-associated. Reports described diagnosis of cytomegalovirus status by the classifier as highly specific and sensitive. Under in vitro conditions, three CMV-associated chains were confirmed as specific for CMV antigens.

The 120-subject validation cohort, separate from the approximately 670-subject first cohort, included the donors. The method was immunoSEQ multiplex PCR; TCRdb's version includes in-frame clones alone and lacks a portion of them. The table lists more than 95,000 clones, approximately 90% of them singletons. What was sequenced was PBMCs. This clonotype was sampled from a man younger than 30 in good health and CMV-seropositive.

The CDR3 spells CSVVSGANVLTF. In DNA form, the CDR3 reads TGCAGCGTTGTATCTGGGGCCAACGTCCTGACTTTC. This chain joins TRBV29-1 and TRBJ2-6, with D uncertain. The CDR3 covers 12 residues. Deletions cut 4 bases from V and 1 base from J, with 2 bases between. Germline V lookup: CDR1 SQVTM, CDR2 ANQGSEA.